The 21 T cell receptor beta chains listed next were all sequenced from one sample in a study of T cells in Graves' hyperthyroidism and ophthalmopathy (dated 2019 in TCRdb). Receptor libraries were prepared by multiplex PCR. These reads were obtained on an Illumina HiSeq 2000. Amplification of TCR beta CDR3 regions was carried out from RNA transcripts. For the first round of RT-PCR on the TCR CDR3, the HTBI primer set was used together with the Qiagen OneStep RT-PCR kit. The raw public reads went through TCRdb reprocessing: fastp at Q25, MiXCR clone calling, in-frame beta chains kept. Rows with a matching CDR3 protein are joined into one entry that keeps the most common DNA and genes. The sample records a few hundred thousand distinct CDR3 sequences, about 15% of which are singletons. The top ten clones comprise approximately 7% of the sample. Material for sequencing was blood. The receptors stem from a woman aged 25 to 39 with Graves' hyperthyroidism.

At least ten counts were recorded for this clonotype. The V call is TRBV9, the J call TRBJ2-1, with no clear D. The CDR3 loop spans 14 amino acids. Per germline, CDR1 SGDLS and CDR2 YYNGEE. Trimming took 0 bases from V and 8 from J, leaving 12 bases between them. For the CDR3, the DNA is TGTGCCAGCAGCGTAGTAGGTAGCAGCCATGAGCAGTTCTTC. Its protein product is CASSVVGSSHEQFF.

A few counts support this clonotype. The chain joins TRBV30 to TRBJ2-1; 10 bases agree with TRBD2. The CDR3 sequence is 16 residues long. The V and J ends lost 3 bases and 4 bases, in that order; junction bases with no gene match: 9. The V gene's germline CDR1 is GTSNPN and CDR2 SVGIG (reference sequence). The DNA for the CDR3 is TGTGCCTGGAGCCTCCTACTAGCGGGGCCATACAATGAGCAGTTCTTC. It translates to CAWSLLLAGPYNEQFF.

This clonotype was detected many times. This rearrangement joins TRBV30 to TRBJ1-4; no reliable D call. Trimming shortened V by 2 bases and J by 6 bases, and 10 bases separated the two germline ends. CDR1 GTSNPN and CDR2 SVGIG come from the germline V gene (reference sequence). CDR3 length equals 13 residues. CDR3 amino acids: CAWSLARHEKLFF. CDR3 nucleotide sequence: TGTGCCTGGAGTCTAGCGAGACATGAAAAACTGTTTTTT.

This clonotype was seen a few times. V and J are TRBV12-3 or TRBV12-4 and TRBJ2-3; TRBD2 aligns across 8 bases. J gave up 1 base and V 2 bases, and 5 bases lay outside the gene matches. The CDR3 is 16 residues long. DNA of the CDR3: TGTGCCAGCAGTTTACAAGCGGGGGTTGGCACAGATACGCAGTATTTT. This sequence encodes CASSLQAGVGTDTQYF.

Ten or more counts support this clonotype. The V call is TRBV30, the J call TRBJ1-2; D is uncertain. The CDR3 covers 13 residues. The germline CDR1 and CDR2 sequences are GTSNPN and SVGIG (reference sequence). The ends were cut back, 0 bases at V and 10 bases at J, with 15 bases in the middle. The DNA for the CDR3 is TGTGCCTGGAGTGTTCAAATCGGGATCGACTACACCTTC. Amino acid sequence: CAWSVQIGIDYTF.

The chain recombines TRBV19 with TRBJ2-1; D is unresolved. CDR1 and CDR2 (germline): LNHDA, SQIVND (reference sequence). Trimming stripped 0 bases from V and 7 bases from J, with 13 bases between. This CDR3 contains 15 residues. CDR3 bases: TGTGCCAGTAGTATAGATCGTGTTGCCGGAAATGAGCAGTTCTTC. This encodes CASSIDRVAGNEQFF.

This clonotype was detected ten times or more. J is TRBJ1-5 and V is TRBV7-8; no definite D call. From germline, CDR1 is SGHVS and CDR2 FQNEAQ. The CDR3 has 13 amino acids. V was pared by 0 bases and J by 5 bases, with 5 bases between. In DNA, the CDR3 is TGTGCCAGCAGCTTAGCGGTCGATCAGCCCCAGCATTTT. Translation gives CASSLAVDQPQHF.

In its sample, this clonotype was seen a few times. The rearrangement joins TRBV5-1 to TRBJ2-5, with 10 bases aligning to TRBD2. The trim removed 4 bases at V and 4 bases at J, leaving 7 bases unmatched. CDR3 length: 15 residues. Germline CDR1 and CDR2: SGHRS and YFSETQ. This CDR3 reads CASSPASGRGETQYF. The CDR3 nucleotides read TGCGCCAGCAGCCCGGCTAGCGGGAGAGGAGAGACCCAGTACTTC.

In this sample, this clonotype turned up once. Since a much larger clone is just one base distant, this may be a read error. V usage is TRBV24-1 and J usage is TRBJ1-1; unclear D gene. V was cut by 7 bases and J by 6 bases, with 14 bases left in between. Germline V gene sequence: CDR1 KGHDR, CDR2 SFDVKD. This CDR3 is built from 13 residues. CDR3 residues: CATSAGLYAEAFF. The DNA of the CDR3 is TGTGCCACCAGCGCCGGGTTATACGCTGAAGCTTTCTTT.

This clonotype was counted at least ten times. The rearrangement links TRBV2 to TRBJ2-3; D unclear. Germline V gene sequence: CDR1 SNHLY, CDR2 FYNNEI. The germline V and J ends were trimmed by 3 bases and 2 bases, with 6 bases remaining between them. The CDR3 consists of 13 residues. CDR3 in DNA: TGTGCCAGCAGTGAGAGAGCCACAGATACGCAGTATTTT. Its protein is CASSERATDTQYF.

This clonotype was seen only a few times. V usage is TRBV7-9 and J usage is TRBJ2-4; 8 nucleotides agree with TRBD2. CDR1 is SEHNR and CDR2 is FQNEAQ in the germline V gene (reference sequence). V dropped 0 bases and J dropped 7; count of bases not matched to a gene: 11. The CDR3 has 17 residues. CDR3 amino acids: CASSLASGGAAMNIQYF. CDR3 coding DNA: TGTGCCAGCAGCTTAGCCTCGGGAGGGGCCGCGATGAACATTCAGTACTTC.

At least ten counts were recorded for this clonotype. This chain joins TRBV3-1 and TRBJ2-1, with 14 bases lining up with TRBD2. The V gene end was trimmed by 4 bases and the J gene end by 8 bases; junction bases not matched to a gene: 4. The CDR3 consists of 15 residues. In germline, CDR1 is LGHDT, CDR2 YNNKEL (reference sequence). CDR3 loop: CASSPRLAGGHEQFF. CDR3 DNA: TGTGCCAGCAGCCCAAGACTAGCGGGAGGGCATGAGCAGTTCTTC.

The gene calls are TRBV3-1 and TRBJ2-2; 8 nucleotides align to TRBD2. CDR3 length equals 15 residues. CDR1 is LGHDT, CDR2 YNNKEL, per germline (reference sequence). Trimming cost V 5 bases and J 5 bases; bases outside gene matches: 7. In nucleotides, the CDR3 is TGTGCCAGCAGCGTTAGCGGGGTACGAACCGGGGAGCTGTTTTTT. Translation gives CASSVSGVRTGELFF.

The rearrangement uses TRBV5-6 and TRBJ1-1; D is undetermined. The length of the CDR3 is 14 residues. In germline, CDR1 is SGHDT, CDR2 YYEEEE. V dropped 6 bases and J dropped 4 bases, with 16 bases sitting between them. The CDR3 DNA reads TGTGCCAGCACCTTATCCGGATTGAGCACTGAAGCTTTCTTT. Protein: CASTLSGLSTEAFF.

The table lists this clonotype with a few counts. The rearrangement uses TRBV10-3 and TRBJ1-1; weak D call: TRBD1 (6 bases). V lost 5 bases and J lost 3, with 13 bases in between. This CDR3 region has 14 residues. Germline assignment: CDR1 ENHRY and CDR2 SYGVKD. The DNA for the CDR3 is TGTGCCATCAGTTACAGGGAAGACTACACTGAAGCTTTCTTT. This gives the protein CAISYREDYTEAFF.

In this sample, this clonotype turned up a few times. One end of the junction does not line up with germline, which may come from a read error. This chain links TRBV2 with TRBJ1-5, with 7 bases identical to TRBD1. Germline loops: CDR1 SNHLY, CDR2 FYNNEI. This CDR3 is 15 amino acids long. CDR3 sequence reads: CASREETGSGQPQHF. CDR3 in DNA: TGTGCCAGCAGGGAAGAGACAGGGTCTGGTCAGCCCCAGCATTTT.

As concerns this clonotype: Given a much more abundant clone one base away, this may be a read error. This sequence joins TRBV20-1 and TRBJ2-5; the D gene is possibly TRBD2 (6 bases). CDR1 and CDR2 (germline): DFQATT, SNEGSKA (reference sequence). Between the trimmed V and J ends, which lost 3 bases and 2 bases, there was a span of 22 bases. This CDR3 region has 17 residues. CDR3 in amino acids: CSARSYVQQGGQETQYF. The CDR3 DNA is TGCAGTGCTAGGTCGTATGTACAGCAAGGAGGGCAAGAGACCCAGTACTTC.

This clonotype was counted at least ten times. This chain connects TRBV28 to TRBJ1-5; 7 bases align to TRBD1. The germline V gene has CDR1 MDHEN and CDR2 SYDVKM. The CDR3 is 15 residues long. The V segment lost 10 bases and the J segment 3 bases; nucleotides outside the gene matches: 12. The CDR3 DNA reads as TGTGCCACCAGACGACAGGGAGGTTACAATCAGCCCCAGCATTTT. Its protein product is CATRRQGGYNQPQHF.

This clonotype was seen many times. This chain connects TRBV12-3 or TRBV12-4 to TRBJ2-1; D is possibly TRBD2 (5 bases). Trimming removed 3 bases from V and 1 base from J, with 10 bases in between. The length of the CDR3 is 15 residues. The CDR3 DNA reads TGTGCCAGCAGTTTGGCTAGCCAATCCTACAATGAGCAGTTCTTC. Encoded protein: CASSLASQSYNEQFF.

The table lists this clonotype with a few counts. The chain has TRBV4-1 and TRBJ2-1; D might be TRBD2 (6 bases). V lost 4 bases, J lost 8 bases, and 15 bases lay in between. CDR1 is MGHRA and CDR2 is YSYEKL in the germline V gene. The CDR3 contains 14 residues. The CDR3 DNA reads TGCGCCAGCAGCCCGGGACCTCGCGGGGATGAGCAGTTCTTC. It encodes CASSPGPRGDEQFF.

There are many counts of this clonotype. This chain joins TRBV12-3 or TRBV12-4 and TRBJ2-2; tentatively, D is TRBD2 (6 bases). Trimming shortened V by 5 bases and J by 1 base, and 14 bases separated the two germline ends. This CDR3 region has 16 residues. CDR3 sequence: CASSKIADLNTGELFF. The CDR3, as DNA: TGTGCCAGCAGTAAAATAGCGGACCTGAACACCGGGGAGCTGTTTTTT.